The rows below give T cell receptor beta chains drawn from one sample of a study of CD4 T cells in relation to SARS-CoV-2 and coronaviruses. Antigen specificity for these receptors is unknown. Method: immunoSEQ multiplex PCR; TCRdb's copy keeps in-frame clones and lacks some. The top ten clones hold over 25% of a sample with around 18,000 clones, about 73% of them seen once. Sequenced: CD4+ T cells from PBMCs, cultured in vitro. The receptors come from a human donor in good health. The CDR3 runs from the conserved cysteine through the conserved F or W. Each record gives: J gene, clone size, V gene, D gene, CDR3 DNA, CDR3 protein. D genes are given only for firm matches. Clone sizes are given selectively: once, few, many, or a class where the clone is expanded.

j_gene: TRBJ1-1; abundance: .; v_gene: TRBV7-8; d_gene: .; CDR3nt: TGTGCCAGCAGCTTAGTCCAACCTATGGGCGCTGAAGCTTTCTTT; CDR3aa: CASSLVQPMGAEAFF
j_gene: TRBJ1-4; abundance: .; v_gene: TRBV30; d_gene: TRBD1; CDR3nt: TGTGCCTGGGCCGAGGGGGCCGAGGCCGAAAAACTGTTTTTT; CDR3aa: CAWAEGAEAEKLFF
j_gene: TRBJ2-5; abundance: .; v_gene: TRBV18; d_gene: .; CDR3nt: TGTGCCAGCTCACCGGGACGGCCCGAAGAGACCCAGTACTTC; CDR3aa: CASSPGRPEETQYF
j_gene: TRBJ2-7; abundance: .; v_gene: TRBV24-1; d_gene: TRBD1; CDR3nt: TGTGCCACATCACAGGGGTACGAGCAGTACTTC; CDR3aa: CATSQGYEQYF
j_gene: TRBJ1-6; abundance: .; v_gene: TRBV25-1; d_gene: .; CDR3nt: TGTGCCAGCAGTGACGGGTTTTCACCCCTCCACTTT; CDR3aa: CASSDGFSPLHF
j_gene: TRBJ1-6; abundance: few; v_gene: TRBV5-1; d_gene: .; CDR3nt: TGCGCCAGCAGCGAGCTCCGGGGGTTAAATTCACCCCTCCACTTT; CDR3aa: CASSELRGLNSPLHF
j_gene: TRBJ2-1; abundance: few; v_gene: TRBV5-5; d_gene: TRBD1; CDR3nt: TGTGCCAGCAGCGTAATGACAGGGTCAACCTACAATGAGCAGTTCTTC; CDR3aa: CASSVMTGSTYNEQFF
j_gene: TRBJ1-2; abundance: .; v_gene: TRBV24-1; d_gene: .; CDR3nt: TGTGCCACCAGTGATTTGACCGCGGGAAAGGGTTACAGTGGCTACACCTTC; CDR3aa: CATSDLTAGKGYSGYTF
j_gene: TRBJ1-4; abundance: .; v_gene: TRBV3-1/TRBV3-2; d_gene: .; CDR3nt: TGTGCCAGCAGCCAACGACAGACCGGGGGTAATGAAAAACTGTTTTTT; CDR3aa: CASSQRQTGGNEKLFF
j_gene: TRBJ2-3; abundance: .; v_gene: TRBV5-1; d_gene: .; CDR3nt: TGCGCCAGCAGCTTACCGGGGCTAGCTAGAGATACGCAGTATTTT; CDR3aa: CASSLPGLARDTQYF
j_gene: TRBJ1-2; abundance: .; v_gene: TRBV30; d_gene: TRBD1; CDR3nt: TGTGCCTGGAAATCCGGGACAGGGACCTTCTATGGCTACACCTTC; CDR3aa: CAWKSGTGTFYGYTF
j_gene: TRBJ1-4; abundance: .; v_gene: TRBV28; d_gene: .; CDR3nt: TGTGCCAGCAGTTTCGGGGGGCTAGAGGAAAAACTGTTTTTT; CDR3aa: CASSFGGLEEKLFF
j_gene: TRBJ1-5; abundance: .; v_gene: TRBV6-2/TRBV6-3; d_gene: .; CDR3nt: TGTGCCAGCAGTTACTCGACAAACGGGTTTCGTTCCAATCAGCCCCAGCATTTT; CDR3aa: CASSYSTNGFRSNQPQHF
j_gene: TRBJ1-3; abundance: .; v_gene: TRBV28; d_gene: .; CDR3nt: TGTGCCAGCAGGGGAAGTGGAAACACCATATATTTT; CDR3aa: CASRGSGNTIYF
j_gene: TRBJ1-5; abundance: few; v_gene: TRBV12-3/TRBV12-4; d_gene: .; CDR3nt: TGTGCCAGCAGTCCCCTCGGTCAGCCCCAGCATTTT; CDR3aa: CASSPLGQPQHF
j_gene: TRBJ2-1; abundance: .; v_gene: TRBV24-1; d_gene: TRBD2; CDR3nt: TGTGCCACCAGTGTAGCGGGAGGCTCCTACAATGAGCAGTTCTTC; CDR3aa: CATSVAGGSYNEQFF
j_gene: TRBJ1-2; abundance: .; v_gene: TRBV6-1; d_gene: .; CDR3nt: TGTGCCAGCAGTGAAGGTGACTATGGCTACACCTTC; CDR3aa: CASSEGDYGYTF
j_gene: TRBJ2-7; abundance: .; v_gene: TRBV5-4; d_gene: TRBD1; CDR3nt: TGTGCCAGCAGCCCCGGGACAGGGCCCTACGAGCAGTACTTC; CDR3aa: CASSPGTGPYEQYF
j_gene: TRBJ2-3; abundance: .; v_gene: TRBV10-3; d_gene: TRBD1; CDR3nt: TGTGCCATCAAGGGGGCTTTTAGCACAGATACGCAGTATTTT; CDR3aa: CAIKGAFSTDTQYF
j_gene: TRBJ1-1; abundance: .; v_gene: TRBV21-1; d_gene: .; CDR3nt: TGTGCCAGCGCGCCTCACGGATATAAAAACACTGAAGCTTTCTTT; CDR3aa: CASAPHGYKNTEAFF
j_gene: TRBJ1-1; abundance: .; v_gene: TRBV30; d_gene: .; CDR3nt: TGTGCCTGGAGCGGAGGGGGGGACAATAGGAACACTGAAGCTTTCTTT; CDR3aa: CAWSGGGDNRNTEAFF
j_gene: TRBJ2-7; abundance: .; v_gene: TRBV5-4; d_gene: TRBD2; CDR3nt: TGTGCCAGCAGCTCCTTAGCGGGAGTGGGGGAGCAGTACTTC; CDR3aa: CASSSLAGVGEQYF
j_gene: TRBJ1-1; abundance: .; v_gene: TRBV29-1; d_gene: .; CDR3nt: TGCAGCGTTGCTCGGCAGGGGAACACTGAAGCTTTCTTT; CDR3aa: CSVARQGNTEAFF
j_gene: TRBJ2-1; abundance: .; v_gene: TRBV4-1; d_gene: TRBD2; CDR3nt: TGCGCCAGCAGCCAACTCGCGGGACTAGCGGGGGGGGGTGAGCAGTTCTTC; CDR3aa: CASSQLAGLAGGGEQFF
j_gene: TRBJ1-2; abundance: .; v_gene: TRBV30; d_gene: .; CDR3nt: TGTGCCTGGAGTTCAGGGGTAGACTATGGCTACACCTTC; CDR3aa: CAWSSGVDYGYTF
j_gene: TRBJ1-1; abundance: few; v_gene: TRBV5-5; d_gene: TRBD1; CDR3nt: TGTGCCAGCAGCCAGGGGACAGGGGGCGCGGGGAACACTGAAGCTTTCTTT; CDR3aa: CASSQGTGGAGNTEAFF
j_gene: TRBJ1-5; abundance: .; v_gene: TRBV27; d_gene: .; CDR3nt: TGTGCCAGCAGTTTATACGGGGCCCCTAATCAGCCCCAGCATTTT; CDR3aa: CASSLYGAPNQPQHF
j_gene: TRBJ1-1; abundance: .; v_gene: TRBV12-3/TRBV12-4; d_gene: .; CDR3nt: TGTGCCACCTCGACAGAGAACACTGAAGCCTTCTTT; CDR3aa: CATSTENTEAFF
j_gene: TRBJ2-5; abundance: .; v_gene: TRBV9; d_gene: TRBD2; CDR3nt: TGTGCCAGCAGCGGTGGACTAGCCCAAGAGACCCAGTACTTC; CDR3aa: CASSGGLAQETQYF
j_gene: TRBJ2-5; abundance: .; v_gene: TRBV19; d_gene: TRBD1; CDR3nt: TGTGCCAGTAGTCGGATGGACAGGGGATGGGAGACCCAGTACTTC; CDR3aa: CASSRMDRGWETQYF
j_gene: TRBJ1-2; abundance: .; v_gene: TRBV5-6; d_gene: TRBD1; CDR3nt: TGTGCCAGCAGCGTACCCGGGACAGGGGCTTATGGCTACACCTTC; CDR3aa: CASSVPGTGAYGYTF
j_gene: TRBJ1-1; abundance: .; v_gene: TRBV20-1; d_gene: .; CDR3nt: TGCAGTGCTAGTGTGGGGAGCACTGAAGCTTTCTTT; CDR3aa: CSASVGSTEAFF
j_gene: TRBJ2-7; abundance: .; v_gene: TRBV11-2; d_gene: .; CDR3nt: TGTGCCAGCAGCTCCCGCAGGGGACCCTACGAGCAGTACTTC; CDR3aa: CASSSRRGPYEQYF
j_gene: TRBJ1-3; abundance: .; v_gene: TRBV18; d_gene: TRBD1; CDR3nt: TGTGCCAGCTCACCACGGACAGGGGGTGACTCTGGAAACACCATATATTTT; CDR3aa: CASSPRTGGDSGNTIYF
j_gene: TRBJ1-2; abundance: .; v_gene: TRBV28; d_gene: .; CDR3nt: TGTGCCAGCAGTCCCCCTCGGCAGAACTATGGCTACACCTTC; CDR3aa: CASSPPRQNYGYTF
j_gene: TRBJ2-3; abundance: once; v_gene: TRBV19; d_gene: .; CDR3nt: TGTGCCAGTAGTCCCCAACCCTTCACAGATACGCAGTATTTT; CDR3aa: CASSPQPFTDTQYF
j_gene: TRBJ1-5; abundance: .; v_gene: TRBV3-1/TRBV3-2; d_gene: .; CDR3nt: TGTGCCAGCAGCCCTTCCCCCCCTCAGCCCCAGCATTTT; CDR3aa: CASSPSPPQPQHF
j_gene: TRBJ2-1; abundance: .; v_gene: TRBV5-4; d_gene: .; CDR3nt: TGTGCCAGCAGCTTGGGGCAGTTAAGCAATGAGCAGTTCTTC; CDR3aa: CASSLGQLSNEQFF
j_gene: TRBJ2-1; abundance: .; v_gene: TRBV6-5; d_gene: TRBD2; CDR3nt: TGTGCCAGCTCCCGGACTAGCTTCTACAATGAGCAGTTCTTC; CDR3aa: CASSRTSFYNEQFF